The 21 T cell receptor beta chains reported below all come from one sample, sequenced in a study of blood T cell repertoires in COVID-19. Sequencing was performed with immunoSEQ multiplex PCR; in TCRdb, only in-frame clones are kept and a portion is missing. The sample has about 270,000 clones, roughly nine tenths seen once. Sequenced material: peripheral blood. The receptors derive from a woman under 40 with COVID-19, enrolled during active disease.

The rearrangement uses TRBV7-9 and TRBJ1-6; a weak D match, TRBD1 (6 bases). Trimming pared 7 bases from V and 3 bases from J, leaving 13 bases between. The CDR3 loop spans 15 amino acids. Germline V gene lookup returns CDR1 SEHNR and CDR2 FQNEAQ (reference sequence). This CDR3 is CASTDTGFYNSPLHF. The DNA of the CDR3 is TGTGCCAGCACCGACACAGGGTTCTATAATTCACCCCTCCACTTT.

The rearrangement joins TRBV7-8 to TRBJ2-7; possible D gene TRBD2, 7 bases. The CDR3 is made up of 18 amino acids. Germline values: CDR1 SGHVS, CDR2 FQNEAQ. V was cut by 5 bases and J by 5 bases, with 28 bases left in between. The CDR3 spells CASSPFRPGGRRGHEQYF. The CDR3 DNA is TGTGCCAGCAGCCCGTTTAGGCCCGGGGGGCGGAGGGGCCACGAGCAGTACTTC.

This chain connects TRBV19 to TRBJ1-5, with D maybe TRBD1 (6 bases). Germline V lookup: CDR1 LNHDA, CDR2 SQIVND (reference sequence). The CDR3 has 16 amino acids. The V end was cut by 3 bases, the J end by 7 bases, with 19 bases between. The CDR3 sequence is CASSMGGGAPSQPQHF. In DNA, the CDR3 is TGTGCCAGTAGTATGGGTGGGGGCGCCCCATCCCAGCCCCAGCATTTT.

V usage is TRBV5-4 and J usage is TRBJ2-1; 10 positions match TRBD2. Losses at the gene ends were 2 bases for V and 0 bases for J; bases not matched to a gene: 2. Germline CDR1 is SGHNT and CDR2 is YYREEE (reference sequence). This CDR3 spans 16 amino acids. CDR3 nucleotide sequence: TGTGCCAGCAGCTTTCTAGCGGGAGCCTCCTACAATGAGCAGTTCTTC. It is translated as CASSFLAGASYNEQFF.

The gene calls are TRBV2 and TRBJ1-6; possibly TRBD1 for D (6 bases). The V end was cut by 3 bases, the J end by 7 bases, with 19 bases between. CDR3 size: 17 residues. CDR1 and CDR2 from the germline V gene are SNHLY and FYNNEI. Here the CDR3 DNA reads TGTGCCAGCAGTGACCGTCTCGTGGGGGGGCTGAATTCACCCCTCCACTTT. Its translation is CASSDRLVGGLNSPLHF.

The rearrangement joins TRBV5-1 to TRBJ1-2, with 8 bases matching TRBD1. V was pared by 2 bases and J by 0 bases, with 3 bases of the junction left unmatched. The CDR3 is made up of 15 amino acids. Germline assignment: CDR1 SGHRS and CDR2 YFSETQ. The CDR3: CASSLGQGTNYGYTF. Here the CDR3 DNA reads TGCGCCAGCAGCTTAGGACAGGGAACTAACTATGGCTACACCTTC.

This chain joins TRBV6-5 and TRBJ2-7, with TRBD1 as a possible D gene (5 bases). Germline V gene data show CDR1 as MNHEY and CDR2 as SVGAGI. The CDR3 runs 13 residues. The V and J ends lost 8 bases and 4 bases respectively, with 15 bases between them. In DNA, the CDR3 is TGTGCCAGCCAGACGAACAGGTTGTACGAGCAGTACTTC. Translated, it gives CASQTNRLYEQYF.

This sequence joins TRBV27 and TRBJ2-2; D remains ambiguous. This CDR3 is built from 13 residues. V lost 4 bases and J 5 bases, leaving 8 bases between the germline ends. From germline, CDR1 is MNHEY and CDR2 SMNVEV (reference sequence). The CDR3 nucleotides are TGTGCCAGCAGTTGGCCAAGAACCGGGGAGCTGTTTTTT. Its translation is CASSWPRTGELFF.

The chain recombines TRBV27 with TRBJ2-7; D uncertain. The CDR3 runs 12 residues. Germline V lookup: CDR1 MNHEY, CDR2 SMNVEV (reference sequence). Trimming removed 6 bases at V and 8 bases at J, with 14 bases between. The CDR3 DNA reads TGTGCCAGCAGCATATCCCATGGGCAGCAGTACTTC. Encoded protein: CASSISHGQQYF.

The CDR3 spells CASSLSLNQPQHF. The DNA for the CDR3 is TGTGCCAGCAGTTTATCTCTCAATCAGCCCCAGCATTTT. The chain has TRBV27 and TRBJ1-5; D is unclear. The CDR3 sequence is 13 residues long. V gave up 0 bases and J gave up 3 bases, with 3 bases separating them. The germline V gene has CDR1 MNHEY and CDR2 SMNVEV (reference sequence).

The rearrangement links TRBV7-9 to TRBJ1-1; D possibly corresponds to TRBD1 (6 bases). Germline V gene lookup returns CDR1 SEHNR and CDR2 FQNEAQ (reference sequence). CDR3 length: 14 amino acids. Between the trimmed V and J ends, which lost 5 bases and 7 bases, there was a span of 17 bases. CDR3 in amino acids: CASSLVGTIFEAFF. In DNA, the CDR3 is TGTGCCAGCAGCCTCGTCGGGACAATCTTTGAAGCTTTCTTT.

J is TRBJ1-3 and V is TRBV6-5; unclear D gene. Trimming took 7 bases from V and 2 from J, leaving 12 bases between them. The CDR3 is 14 residues long. CDR1 and CDR2 (germline): MNHEY, SVGAGI. CDR3 coding DNA: TGTGCCAGCAAGCGGGGAATCGCTGGAAACACCATATATTTT. Protein product: CASKRGIAGNTIYF.

The CDR3, as DNA: TGTGCCAGCAGTTCCAAGGACAGGCCAAGTCAACATTTT. This sequence encodes CASSSKDRPSQHF. The chain couples TRBV28 to TRBJ1-5; 7 nucleotides line up with TRBD1. Looked up from germline, CDR1 is MDHEN and CDR2 is SYDVKM. This CDR3 is built from 13 residues. The J segment lost 16 bases and the V segment lost 4 bases, leaving 13 bases of the junction unmatched.

The chain carries TRBV5-1 and TRBJ1-2; 7 bases align to TRBD1. This CDR3 is 14 amino acids long. The V gene's germline CDR1 is SGHRS and CDR2 YFSETQ. With 0 bases clipped from V and 3 bases from J, the junction kept 2 bases outside the gene matches. In nucleotides, the CDR3 is TGCGCCAGCAGCTTGGAACAGGGGTACTATGGCTACACCTTC. It codes for CASSLEQGYYGYTF.

This clone was detected only a few times. The chain couples TRBV2 to TRBJ1-5; the match to TRBD1 covers 7 bases. This CDR3 has 13 residues. V trimming: 8 bases; J trimming: 4 bases; junction bases outside the gene matches: 5. Germline values: CDR1 SNHLY, CDR2 FYNNEI. The CDR3 loop reads CASGTVLNQPQHF. For the CDR3, the DNA is TGTGCCAGCGGGACAGTTTTGAATCAGCCCCAGCATTTT.

The V and J genes are TRBV27 and TRBJ1-2; TRBD1 aligns across 7 bases. The germline V gene encodes CDR1 MNHEY and CDR2 SMNVEV (reference sequence). The CDR3 length is 13 residues. With V trimmed by 9 bases and J by 0 bases, 4 bases remained unmatched. The CDR3 loop is CASGTATNYGYTF. In DNA form, the CDR3 reads TGTGCCAGTGGGACAGCCACTAACTATGGCTACACCTTC.

The rearrangement joins TRBV10-2 to TRBJ1-1; 9 bases agree with TRBD1. Germline lookup yields CDR1 WSHSY and CDR2 SAAADI. Trimming removed 4 bases from V and 5 bases from J; junction bases left unmatched: 8. The CDR3 runs to 15 residues. Here the CDR3 reads CASSGPGQGRTEAFF. CDR3 nucleotides: TGCGCCAGCAGTGGGCCGGGACAGGGAAGGACTGAAGCTTTCTTT.

The chain carries TRBV7-8 and TRBJ1-2; D perhaps matches TRBD1 (5 bases). CDR1 and CDR2 (germline): SGHVS, FQNEAQ. The CDR3 is 14 residues long. Trimming left V 1 base short and J 2 bases short, with 8 bases between. CDR3 protein: CASSLVEGNYGYTF. Here the CDR3 DNA reads TGTGCCAGCAGCTTAGTGGAGGGGAACTATGGCTACACCTTC.

This clone has more than one count but fewer than ten. The V call is TRBV9, the J call TRBJ1-1; D not certain. The CDR3 loop spans 13 amino acids. Looked up from germline, CDR1 is SGDLS and CDR2 is YYNGEE. With 2 bases removed from V and 1 base from J, the gap between germline ends came to 6 bases. DNA of the CDR3: TGTGCCAGCAGCGTGGACTGGAACACTGAAGCTTTCTTT. Encoded protein: CASSVDWNTEAFF.

V is TRBV10-1 and J is TRBJ1-1, with D tentatively TRBD1 (5 bases). Per the germline V gene, CDR1 is WNHNN and CDR2 is SYGVQD (reference sequence). V was cut by 0 bases and J by 3 bases, with 17 bases left in between. The CDR3 spans 17 residues. The CDR3 sequence is CASSESTQGPLDTEAFF. The CDR3 region has the DNA TGCGCCAGCAGTGAGTCGACGCAGGGTCCCTTGGACACTGAAGCTTTCTTT.

The J gene is TRBJ2-1, the V gene TRBV6-6, with D possibly being TRBD1 (6 bases). V shed 4 bases and J shed 12 bases, with 16 bases lying between them. The CDR3 has 13 amino acids. Germline values: CDR1 MNHNY, CDR2 SVGAGI (reference sequence). This CDR3 reads CASSSPTGERQFF. DNA of the CDR3: TGTGCCAGCAGTTCCCCGACAGGCGAGAGGCAGTTCTTC.